The present TCR beta chain was sequenced within a study of blood T cell repertoires in COVID-19. In the study overall: Both acute and convalescent COVID-19 samples were obtained from the United States, Italy and Spain.

Germline lookup yields CDR1 MNHEY and CDR2 SVGEGT. The CDR3 spans 14 residues. Trimming left V 3 bases short and J 4 bases short, with 10 bases between. The study drew participants aged 18 to 89 years from some 25 US areas. The protocol was immunoSEQ multiplex PCR, while the TCRdb copy is restricted to in-frame clones and leaves out a portion. The sample comprises over 250,000 clones, 88% of which are singletons, and about 3% rests with the top ten. The receptor was derived from a woman aged 45-65 years who had recovered from COVID-19. The genes are TRBV6-2 or TRBV6-3 and TRBJ1-5; D not certain. The sequenced material came from PBMCs or T cells enriched from blood (not recorded which). The CDR3 spells CASSYTSGNQPQHF. The CDR3 DNA reads as TGTGCCAGCAGTTATACGTCCGGGAATCAGCCCCAGCATTTT.